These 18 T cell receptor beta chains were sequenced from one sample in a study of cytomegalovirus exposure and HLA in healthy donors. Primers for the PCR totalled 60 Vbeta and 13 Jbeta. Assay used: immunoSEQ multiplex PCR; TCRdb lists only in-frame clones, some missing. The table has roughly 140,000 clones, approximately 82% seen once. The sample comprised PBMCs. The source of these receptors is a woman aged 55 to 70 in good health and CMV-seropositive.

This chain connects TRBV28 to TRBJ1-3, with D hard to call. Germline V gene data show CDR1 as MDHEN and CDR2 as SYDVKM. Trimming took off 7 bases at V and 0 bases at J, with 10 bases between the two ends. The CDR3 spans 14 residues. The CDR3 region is CASKPGSSGNTIYF. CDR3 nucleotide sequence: TGTGCCAGCAAGCCGGGTTCCTCTGGAAACACCATATATTTT.

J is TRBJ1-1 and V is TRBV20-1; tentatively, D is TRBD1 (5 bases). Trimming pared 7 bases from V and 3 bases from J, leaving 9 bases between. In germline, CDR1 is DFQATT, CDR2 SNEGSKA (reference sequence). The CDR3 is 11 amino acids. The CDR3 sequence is CSVDTYTEAFF. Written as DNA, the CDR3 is TGCAGTGTGGACACCTACACTGAAGCTTTCTTT.

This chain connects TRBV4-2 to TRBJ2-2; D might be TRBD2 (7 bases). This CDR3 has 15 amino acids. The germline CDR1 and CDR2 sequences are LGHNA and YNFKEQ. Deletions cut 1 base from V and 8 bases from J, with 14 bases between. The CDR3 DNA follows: TGTGCCAGCAGCCAAGCGGGGGGCGCTGGAGGGGAGCTGTTTTTT. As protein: CASSQAGGAGGELFF.

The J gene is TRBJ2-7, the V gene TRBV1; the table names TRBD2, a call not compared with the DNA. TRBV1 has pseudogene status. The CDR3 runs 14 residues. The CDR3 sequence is CTSSQDTGAYEQYF. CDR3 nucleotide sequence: TGCACCAGCAGCCAAGATACGGGGGCCTACGAGCAGTACTTC.

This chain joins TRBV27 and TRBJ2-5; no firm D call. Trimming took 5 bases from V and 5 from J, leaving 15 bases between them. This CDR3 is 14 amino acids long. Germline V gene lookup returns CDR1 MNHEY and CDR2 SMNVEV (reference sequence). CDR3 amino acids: CASSPSGPWETQYF. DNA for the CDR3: TGTGCCAGCAGTCCCTCGGGTCCCTGGGAGACCCAGTACTTC.

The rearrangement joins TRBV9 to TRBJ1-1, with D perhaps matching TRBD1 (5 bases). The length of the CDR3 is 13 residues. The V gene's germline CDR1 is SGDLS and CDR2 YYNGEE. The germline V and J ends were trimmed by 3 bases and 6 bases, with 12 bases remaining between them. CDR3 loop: CASSAGWGSEAFF. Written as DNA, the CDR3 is TGTGCCAGCAGCGCAGGGTGGGGATCTGAAGCTTTCTTT.

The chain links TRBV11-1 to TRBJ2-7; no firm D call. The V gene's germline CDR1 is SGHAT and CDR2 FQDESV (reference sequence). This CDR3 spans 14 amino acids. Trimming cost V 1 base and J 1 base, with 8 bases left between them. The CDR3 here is CASSLDQVSYEQYF. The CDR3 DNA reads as TGTGCCAGCAGCTTAGATCAGGTTTCCTACGAGCAGTACTTC.

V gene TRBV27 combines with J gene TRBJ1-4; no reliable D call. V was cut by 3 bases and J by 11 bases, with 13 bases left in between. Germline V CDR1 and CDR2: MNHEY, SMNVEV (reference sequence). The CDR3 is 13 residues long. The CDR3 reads CASSLERRGKLFF. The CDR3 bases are TGTGCCAGCAGTTTGGAGCGGCGAGGGAAACTGTTTTTT.

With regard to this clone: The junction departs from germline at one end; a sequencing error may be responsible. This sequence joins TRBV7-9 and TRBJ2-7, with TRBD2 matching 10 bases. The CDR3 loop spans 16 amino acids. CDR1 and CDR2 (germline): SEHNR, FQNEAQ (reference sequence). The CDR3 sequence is CSSSFLAGESPYEQYF. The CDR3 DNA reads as TGTTCCAGCAGCTTCCTAGCGGGAGAATCCCCCTACGAGCAGTACTTC.

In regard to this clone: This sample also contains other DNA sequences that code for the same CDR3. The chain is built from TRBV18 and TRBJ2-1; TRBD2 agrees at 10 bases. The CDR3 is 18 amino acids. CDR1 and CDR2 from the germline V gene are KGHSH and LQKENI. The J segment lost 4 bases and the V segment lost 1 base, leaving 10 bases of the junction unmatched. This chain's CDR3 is CASSPLPPSSGRYNEQFF. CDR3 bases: TGTGCCAGCTCACCACTCCCACCCTCTAGCGGGAGATACAATGAGCAGTTCTTC.

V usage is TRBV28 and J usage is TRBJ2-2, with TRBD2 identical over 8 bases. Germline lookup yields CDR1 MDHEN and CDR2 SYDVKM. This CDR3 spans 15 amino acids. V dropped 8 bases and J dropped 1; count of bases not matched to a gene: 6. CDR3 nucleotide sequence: TGTGCCAGCGGCGCTAGCGGGCTGAACACCGGGGAGCTGTTTTTT. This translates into CASGASGLNTGELFF.

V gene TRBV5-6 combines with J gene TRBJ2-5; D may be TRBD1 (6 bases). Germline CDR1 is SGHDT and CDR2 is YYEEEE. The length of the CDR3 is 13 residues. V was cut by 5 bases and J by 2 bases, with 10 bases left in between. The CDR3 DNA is TGTGCCAGCAGATTTGGACAGCAAGAGACCCAGTACTTC. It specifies CASRFGQQETQYF.

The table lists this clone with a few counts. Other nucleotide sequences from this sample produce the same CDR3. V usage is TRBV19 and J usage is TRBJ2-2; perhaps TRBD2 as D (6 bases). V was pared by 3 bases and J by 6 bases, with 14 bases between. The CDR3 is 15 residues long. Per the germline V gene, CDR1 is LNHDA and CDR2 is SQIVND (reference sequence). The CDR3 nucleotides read TGTGCCAGTAGTATCGAAGGAGGGCGGGCCGGGGAGCTGTTTTTT. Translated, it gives CASSIEGGRAGELFF.

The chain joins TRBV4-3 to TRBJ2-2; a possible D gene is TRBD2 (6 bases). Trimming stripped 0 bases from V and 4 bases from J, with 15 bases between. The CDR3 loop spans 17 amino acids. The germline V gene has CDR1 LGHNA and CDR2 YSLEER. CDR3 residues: CASSQDVGWRGTGELFF. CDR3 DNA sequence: TGCGCCAGCAGCCAAGATGTTGGTTGGAGGGGCACCGGGGAGCTGTTTTTT.

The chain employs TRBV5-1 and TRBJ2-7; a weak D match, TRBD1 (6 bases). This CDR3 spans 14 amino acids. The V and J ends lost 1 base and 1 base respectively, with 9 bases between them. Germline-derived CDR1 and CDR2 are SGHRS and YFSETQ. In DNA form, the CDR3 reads TGCGCCAGCAGCTTGAGACAGGAGTCCTACGAGCAGTACTTC. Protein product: CASSLRQESYEQYF.

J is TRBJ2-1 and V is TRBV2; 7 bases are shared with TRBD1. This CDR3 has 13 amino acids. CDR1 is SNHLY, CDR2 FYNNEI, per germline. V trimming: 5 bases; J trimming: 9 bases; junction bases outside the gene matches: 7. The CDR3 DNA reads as TGTGCCAGCAGTTATCTACAGGGGCTTGAGCAGTTCTTC. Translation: CASSYLQGLEQFF.

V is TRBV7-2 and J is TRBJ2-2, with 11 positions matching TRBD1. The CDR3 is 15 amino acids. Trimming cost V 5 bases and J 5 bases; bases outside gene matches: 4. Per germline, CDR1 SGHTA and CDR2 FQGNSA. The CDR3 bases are TGTGCCAGCAGCCGGGACAGGGGGGGAACCGGGGAGCTGTTTTTT. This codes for CASSRDRGGTGELFF.

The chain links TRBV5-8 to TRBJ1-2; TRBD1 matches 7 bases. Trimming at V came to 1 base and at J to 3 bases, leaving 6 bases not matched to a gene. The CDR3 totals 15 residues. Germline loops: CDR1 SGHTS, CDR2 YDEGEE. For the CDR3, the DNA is TGTGCCAGCAGCTTGCGTGAACAGGGGTACTATGGCTACACCTTC. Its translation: CASSLREQGYYGYTF. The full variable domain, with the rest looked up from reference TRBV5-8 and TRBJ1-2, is EAGVTQSPTHLIKTRGQQATLRCSPISGHTSVYWYQQALGLGLQFLLWYDEGEERNRGNFPPRFSGRQFPNYSSELNVNALELEDSALYLCASSLREQGYYGYTFGSGTRLTVV.